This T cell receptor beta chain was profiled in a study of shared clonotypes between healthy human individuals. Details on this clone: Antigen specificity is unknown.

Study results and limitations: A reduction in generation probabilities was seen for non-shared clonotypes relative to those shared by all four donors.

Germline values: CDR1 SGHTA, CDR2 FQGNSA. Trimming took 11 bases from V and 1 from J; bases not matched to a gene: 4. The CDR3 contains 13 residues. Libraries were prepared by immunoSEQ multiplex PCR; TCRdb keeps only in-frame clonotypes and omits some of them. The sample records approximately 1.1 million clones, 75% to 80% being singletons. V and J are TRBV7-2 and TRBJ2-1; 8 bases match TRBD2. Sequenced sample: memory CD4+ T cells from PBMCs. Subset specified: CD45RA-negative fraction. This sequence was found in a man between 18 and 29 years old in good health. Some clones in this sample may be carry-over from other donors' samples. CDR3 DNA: TGTGCCGAGCGGGAGTTTTCCTACAATGAGCAGTTCTTC. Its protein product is CAEREFSYNEQFF.